This paragraph covers one T cell receptor (beta chain) sequence. The antigen this receptor binds is unknown. Base qualities are not at hand, and no much larger clone is one base apart. The record originates from a study of cytomegalovirus exposure and HLA in healthy donors (TCRdb year 2017). About the study as a whole: An earlier analysis of several hundred of the donors reported approximately 270 Gb of sequence data and roughly 110 million unique TCR beta sequences from 190 million or so T cells. An early release covering roughly 640 HLA-typed donors comprised about 300 gigabases of sequencing data and around 85 million unique TCR sequences. The genetic ancestry cluster associated with self-reported Caucasian donors included roughly 84% of the 300 to 400 genotyped donors. The study aimed to test whether signatures of past pathogen exposure could be identified by cataloging public T cell receptors. Using immunosequencing, the study profiled T cell repertoires from approximately 700 subjects and related those repertoires to cytomegalovirus serostatus. Along with the roughly 710-subject first cohort, a separate validation cohort of more than 90 different subjects was used. To predict cytomegalovirus infection status, the study combined high-throughput TCR immunosequencing, statistical association of individual TCRs with disease status, and machine learning. To study patterns of TCR occurrence, a later analysis re-analyzed previously published TCR beta repertoires from 650 to 750 donors and added high-resolution HLA genotyping. Rather than drawing on any new phenotypic data, the later analysis identified candidate immune exposures from TCR beta sequences and the way those sequences occurred across donors. An earlier analysis of around 640 of the donors used high-throughput TCR beta sequencing to judge whether each TCR beta V gene segment behaved as functional or pseudogenic. Donor age, sex, ethnicity and CMV serostatus were compiled together with the repertoire data. Genome-wide SNP genotypes for about three fifths of the roughly 670 donors were used in a later genetic analysis, which treated that subset as a discovery cohort. All discovery cohort repertoires had been generated on a single sequencing platform. Class I and class II HLA loci were covered by the typing at four-digit resolution. Typing coverage varied by locus: roughly 620-640 donors for A, B, C, DRB1 and DQB1; around 560 for DQA1; approximately 570 for DPA1; roughly 470 for DPB1. Roughly 5 DR-DQ haplotypes were handled as single units for association and clustering because linkage in the cohort was strong. Among some 400 genotyped donors of the cohort, an average of roughly 240,000 unique TCR beta nucleotide sequences were sequenced per donor, roughly 18% of them non-productive.

Study-wide conclusions, independent of this receptor: The 87-base-pair reads could not distinguish some IMGT-functional V segments, including TRBV6-2 and TRBV6-3, so those segments were excluded. The sequencing pipeline was judged likely to have produced a cluster of highly shared sequence variants as a technical artifact. In a later analysis, several top co-occurrence clusters were reported to appear linked to parvovirus B19, influenza, CMV and Epstein-Barr virus. Compared with equally common non-associated chains, HLA-associated TCR beta chains in a later analysis were more clonally expanded and had lower generation probabilities. The study gave a list of 150 to 200 TCR beta chains associated with cytomegalovirus. Immune exposure information for the cohort was limited to CMV serostatus. It was suggested by the authors that the approach could potentially be generalized to other disease states and immunological phenotypes. A later genetic analysis associated a missense DCLRE1C variant with V-gene and J-gene trimming of TCR beta chains, and an independent cohort replicated the association. In both the original and validation cohorts, the classifier was reported to diagnose cytomegalovirus status with high specificity and sensitivity. In a later genetic analysis, fewer N-insertions in productive TCRs were reported among donors in an Asian-associated ancestry cluster than the approximately 630-donor mean. The cohort was sequenced for TCR beta chains only, and without alpha or paired-chain data the features that could be detected were limited. A further reported finding was that TCR beta sequences accurately predicted the HLA-A and HLA-B alleles for most subjects in the first cohort. Sequencing depth was assumed to be roughly uniform across donors in the presence/absence analyses, though that assumption may not hold. Broadly in line with IMGT annotations, most TCR beta V segments showed up in productive rearrangements about 87% or about 30% of the time in an earlier analysis of approximately 600 of the donors. Three of the identified cytomegalovirus-associated TCR beta chains were confirmed in vitro to be specific for cytomegalovirus antigens. Correlated functional status among segregating V segments might be attributable to linkage disequilibrium, but an unknown experimental factor could not be ruled out. Across donors, most TCR sequences were observed very rarely, whereas some public TCRs were present in many individuals. The earlier analysis of around 600 of the donors excluded fewer than 20 rarely observed V segments, including chromosome 9 orphons, because counts were too low. In a later analysis, TCR association rates were found to vary across HLA loci, with the most associated TCRs seen for DRB1 alleles and the fewest for HLA-C alleles. Specific HLA alleles were associated with about 17,000 TCR beta sequences at a false discovery rate of 0.05 in a later analysis. In a later analysis, most CMV-associated TCR beta chains were found to appear HLA-restricted, with HLA associations seemingly driven largely by CMV exposure. Because HLA typing was unavailable for some donors at each locus, only the typed subset was used in association tests. Assigning TCR associations to individual alleles was difficult when HLA alleles, especially DR and DQ, strongly co-occurred.

The library was produced with the immunoSEQ multiplex PCR assay. The multiplex PCR relied on a mix of 60 forward primers for TCR Vbeta segments and 13 reverse primers for TCR Jbeta segments. The CDR3 region of rearranged TCR beta genes was amplified from genomic DNA with a multiplex PCR assay. The Illumina HiSeq System was used to sequence the amplified TCR beta libraries as 87-base-pair reads. Processing in the source paper ran as follows. A later analysis counted tens of millions of unique TCR beta chains across the 666 repertoires, and 10 million to 12 million of these chains were shared by at least two donors. Raw reads were error-corrected and collapsed into unique sequences by a nearest-neighbor algorithm in which closely related sequences were merged to remove PCR and sequencing errors. V, D and J gene segments were assigned by aligning CDR3 sequences to IMGT reference sequences. Each retained sequence needed at least a six-nucleotide match to both a V gene segment and a J gene segment. Rearrangements were called productive when the CDR3 lacked stop codons and stayed in frame with V and J; all others were non-productive. Following IMGT convention, CDR3 was defined as the stretch from the second conserved V-encoded cysteine to the conserved J-encoded phenylalanine. Sequences without an unambiguous match to a single V gene segment were excluded from the earlier analysis of 450 to 650 of the donors. In an earlier analysis of 587 of the donors, V segments were called functional above 56.7% productive rearrangements and were called segregating when the between-donor standard deviation exceeded 5%. A statistical classification framework was developed to diagnose cytomegalovirus status using the catalog of TCR beta chain sequences. V and J gene assignment, in a later analysis, came from comparing TCR nucleotide sequences with IMGT/GENE-DB human TR gene sequences. In a later analysis, CDR3 sequences and most-parsimonious VDJ recombination scenarios were assigned using the TCRdist pipeline. A later analysis defined each TCR beta chain by its CDR3 amino acid sequence plus V-gene family, and excluded reads lacking a unique V-gene family. To address suspected cross-contamination and a sequencing artifact, a later analysis removed approximately 590 highly shared, low-generation-probability nucleotide sequences. In a later analysis, a clonal expansion index was calculated for each public chain from normalized within-repertoire ranks of inferred template counts. Generation probabilities in a later analysis came from a VDJ recombination model fitted to out-of-frame rearrangements, and those results were checked against IGoR. In a later analysis, TCR-TCR, TCR-HLA and TCR-CMV co-occurrence was scored with hypergeometric tests, and a repertoire-size bias correction was applied to TCR pairs. False discovery rates were estimated in a later analysis by permuting HLA or CMV assignments 20 times. A later analysis grouped co-occurring TCRs with DBSCAN, adding TCRdist sequence similarity when clustering within HLA-allele-positive subsets. For co-occurrence clustering, repertoires with fewer than 30,000 or more than 120,000 public chains were excluded, along with 4 to 6 repertoires with anomalous nucleotide sharing. Imported from immuneACCESS, the table was reduced by TCRdb to in-frame sequences with V and J called. These copies leave out some clones; in studies compared against another copy, an unresolved V gene accounts for under half, and the cause of the remainder is not known. V, J and clone size derive from that table, while D and trimming were established from the DNA sequence. The sample includes 99,000 or so clones, with around 74% observed a single time. The leading ten clones occupy 1.3% of the sample.

The cohort consisted of some 670 healthy bone marrow donors. At the time of sampling, every cohort member was nominally healthy, though immune exposures that went unrecorded were likely present. The donor tested CMV seronegative and was one of the 352 seronegative cohort members. A peripheral blood sample was provided by each donor, and peripheral blood mononuclear cells were used for TCR beta sequencing. Genomic DNA was extracted from the blood cell samples with the Qiagen DNeasy Blood Extraction Kit. Its CDR3 holds 15 amino acids, cysteine through phenylalanine. The only DNA kept is the CDR3, 45 bases in frame from the first base. V has 4 bases trimmed and J has 4 bases trimmed; junction bases matching no gene number 8. The germline V gene sets CDR1 to SGHRS and CDR2 to YFSETQ.

This TCR was recovered from a man in his forties in good health and CMV-seronegative. The rearranged segments are TRBV5-1 and TRBJ1-3; 7 central nucleotides agree with TRBD1. Sequencing was performed on PBMCs. The nucleotides read TGCGCCAGCAGCCCGCACAGGGGCGAGGGAAACACCATATATTTT. Its translation is CASSPHRGEGNTIYF.